One and the same sample provided the 5 T cell receptor beta chains below, sequenced in a study of T cells and Merkel cell carcinoma outcomes. The repertoire was sequenced with immunoSEQ multiplex PCR; TCRdb's copy has only in-frame clones and lacks some. The table has 13,000 to 15,000 clones, roughly 92% seen once. Sequenced input: tumor tissue from Merkel cell carcinoma. The receptors originated from a human donor with Merkel cell carcinoma.

The CDR3, as DNA: TGTGCCAGCAGTTCCTCTAGTATCTATGAGCAGTTCTTC. This encodes CASSSSSIYEQFF. This chain uses TRBV6-6 with TRBJ2-1; D is unclear. CDR3 length equals 13 residues. V was clipped by 4 bases and J by 8 bases, with 12 bases between them. Germline assignment: CDR1 MNHNY and CDR2 SVGAGI (reference sequence).

The V call is TRBV4-3, the J call TRBJ2-2; D is perhaps TRBD2 (5 bases). V lost 1 base and J lost 2, with 11 bases in between. This CDR3 has 16 amino acids. Germline V gives CDR1 LGHNA, CDR2 YSLEER. The CDR3 reads CASSQGASPNTGELFF. As DNA, the CDR3 is TGCGCCAGCAGCCAAGGGGCTAGCCCAAACACCGGGGAGCTGTTTTTT.

This clone was counted once. This chain joins TRBV28 and TRBJ1-5, with D possibly TRBD1 on 6 matching bases. CDR3 length: 16 residues. Per germline, CDR1 MDHEN and CDR2 SYDVKM. V was pared by 1 base and J by 0 bases, with 10 bases between. CDR3 sequence (DNA): TGTGCCAGCAGTTTATCCAGGGGTTATAGCAATCAGCCCCAGCATTTT. Translating it yields CASSLSRGYSNQPQHF. Full variable domain (remainder filled in from reference TRBV28 and TRBJ1-5): DVKVTQSSRYLVKRTGEKVFLECVQDMDHENMFWYRQDPGLGLRLIYFSYDVKMKEKGDIPEGYSVSREKKERFSLILESASTNQTSMYLCASSLSRGYSNQPQHFGDGTRLSIL.

The chain has TRBV6-7 and TRBJ2-7, with a tentative D call TRBD1 (6 bases). Being an ORF, TRBV6-7 has a function that is uncertain. Trimming cost V 2 bases and J 5 bases, with 13 bases left between them. The CDR3 length is 14 residues. The CDR3 DNA reads as TGTGCCAGCAGTTACGCAGGGGCTCAGAACGAGCAGTACTTC. Its translation: CASSYAGAQNEQYF.

The CDR3 region is CATSRDFSEQFF. The CDR3 DNA reads as TGTGCCACCAGCAGAGATTTCAGTGAGCAGTTCTTC. The V call is TRBV15, the J call TRBJ2-1; D unresolved. V was cut by 0 bases and J by 9 bases, with 6 bases left in between. From germline, CDR1 is LNHNV and CDR2 YYDKDF (reference sequence). CDR3 size: 12 residues.